The T cell receptor (beta chain) described here comes from a study of T cell responses to AZD1222 COVID-19 vaccine. Second-dose schedules of about 4 or about 12 weeks were combined. A note on this clone: The antigen remains unidentified.

General study results and limits: Increases in Spike-specific TCR breadth and depth were seen after two AZD1222 doses. Clonal diversity was possibly underestimated, and the donors were mostly white British, with more females. At 160-218 and 743-854, vaccine-associated CD4 TCRs were dominant, and they spanned spike.

Produced via immunoSEQ multiplex PCR; TCRdb's table is partial and in-frame only. The sample includes about 100,000 clones, about nine tenths of them seen just once. The material was peripheral blood, obtained 28 days after the second AZD1222 dose. This clonotype was sampled from an adult who received the AZD1222 COVID-19 vaccine.

CDR3 region: CASSYSPGQQYF. CDR3 nucleotide sequence: TGTGCCAGCAGTTACTCGCCGGGACAGCAGTACTTC. The chain combines TRBV6-5 with TRBJ2-7; D might be TRBD1 or TRBD2, each matching 5 bases. V lost 0 bases, J lost 8 bases, and 8 bases lay in between. The CDR3 extends over 12 amino acids. Germline V gives CDR1 MNHEY, CDR2 SVGAGI.